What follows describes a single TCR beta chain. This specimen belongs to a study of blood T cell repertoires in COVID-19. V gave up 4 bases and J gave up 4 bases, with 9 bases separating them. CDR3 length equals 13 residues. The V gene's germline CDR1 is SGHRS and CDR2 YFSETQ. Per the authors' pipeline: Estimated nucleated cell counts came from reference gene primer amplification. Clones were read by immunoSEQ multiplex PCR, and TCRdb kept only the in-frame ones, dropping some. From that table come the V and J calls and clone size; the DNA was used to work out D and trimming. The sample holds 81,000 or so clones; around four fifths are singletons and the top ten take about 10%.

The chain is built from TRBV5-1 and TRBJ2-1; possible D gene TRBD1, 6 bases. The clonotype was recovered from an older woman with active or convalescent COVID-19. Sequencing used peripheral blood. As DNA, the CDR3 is TGCGCCAGCAGCGGGGGACATTACAATGAGCAGTTCTTC. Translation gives CASSGGHYNEQFF.